This T cell receptor (beta chain) was sequenced in a study of cytomegalovirus exposure and HLA in healthy donors. Details on this clone: Its antigen is unidentified.

The PCR contained 60 Vbeta and 13 Jbeta primers. Measured with immunoSEQ multiplex PCR; TCRdb has only the in-frame clones, and not every one. The sample shows approximately 170,000 clones, 75% to 90% of them seen only once. Study-level results: One cluster of highly shared sequence variants probably arose as a sequencing artifact. For most subjects, TCR beta sequences were reported to predict HLA-A and HLA-B alleles with accuracy. About 87% or about 30% of the time was how often most TCR beta V segments were productive, according to an earlier analysis.

Samples came from healthy bone marrow donors. V was trimmed by 4 bases and J by 7 bases, leaving 23 bases between them. Per the germline V gene, CDR1 is SNHLY and CDR2 is FYNNEI. This CDR3 contains 17 residues. Specimen: PBMCs. The receptor was derived from a man in his forties or fifties in good health and CMV-seropositive. This rearrangement joins TRBV2 to TRBJ2-1, with D maybe TRBD2 (5 bases). The CDR3 protein is CASSVVSLGRGLNEQFF. In DNA, the CDR3 is TGTGCCAGCAGTGTAGTGAGTCTGGGCCGAGGGTTAAATGAGCAGTTCTTC.